The T cell receptor (beta chain) under discussion was sequenced for a study of shared clonotypes between healthy human individuals. Study-level information: Each donor had three CD4 naive, three CD4 memory, two CD8 naive and one CD8 memory plate.

Naive-designated CD8 cells lacked CD45RO, were positively enriched for CCR7, and omitted terminally differentiated effector memory CD45RA+ cells. Study-level results: When naive CD4 clonotypes were compared across several donors, about 5% were shared. Naive subsets, compared against memory subsets, generally had larger estimated richness values.

Notes on this clone: Its antigen is currently unknown.

CDR3 length equals 16 residues. Germline trimming cut 4 bases from V and 1 base from J; bases unmatched to any gene: 5. CDR1 SEHNR and CDR2 FQNEAQ come from the germline V gene (reference sequence). Generated by immunoSEQ multiplex PCR, the TCRdb table keeps only in-frame clones and is missing some. The sample consists of just over 2,000,000 clones, approximately 95% of them appearing once. The V gene is TRBV7-9, the J gene TRBJ2-7, with 12 bases fitting TRBD2. The TCR comes from a man younger than 30 in good health. Sequences were obtained from naive CD8+ T cells sorted from blood. CDR3 sequence: CASSSGLAGTSYEQYF. CDR3 DNA: TGTGCCAGCAGCTCGGGACTAGCGGGTACATCCTACGAGCAGTACTTC.